The 18 T cell receptor beta chains reported below all come from one sample, sequenced in a study of cytomegalovirus exposure and HLA in healthy donors. The PCR ran on 60 Vbeta and 13 Jbeta primers. Sequencing used immunoSEQ multiplex PCR; TCRdb keeps in-frame clones, though not all of them. The repertoire consists of 110,000 to 150,000 clones, with roughly four fifths occurring once and the leading ten covering roughly 7.3%. The sequenced sample was PBMCs. The receptors derive from a man under 40 in good health and CMV-seronegative.

J is TRBJ1-1 and V is TRBV7-9; a possible D gene is TRBD1 (5 bases). The CDR3 has 15 residues. The V end was cut by 4 bases, the J end by 1 base, with 13 bases between. CDR1 and CDR2 from the germline V gene are SEHNR and FQNEAQ (reference sequence). Here the CDR3 reads CASSWGVGENTEAFF. The CDR3 DNA follows: TGTGCCAGCAGCTGGGGGGTAGGGGAGAACACTGAAGCTTTCTTT. The complete variable domain, with remaining parts taken from reference TRBV7-9 and TRBJ1-1, reads DTGVSQNPRHKITKRGQNVTFRCDPISEHNRLYWYRQTLGQGPEFLTYFQNEAQLEKSRLLSDRFSAERPKGSFSTLEIQRTEQGDSAMYLCASSWGVGENTEAFFGQGTRLTVV.

The chain is built from TRBV28 and TRBJ2-7; 8 bases are shared with TRBD2. Germline assignment: CDR1 MDHEN and CDR2 SYDVKM. This CDR3 has 22 residues. Trimming removed 3 bases from V and 2 bases from J; junction bases left unmatched: 27. CDR3 nucleotide sequence: TGTGCCAGCAGTTTGCTGGGGCCGGAAGCGTCTCATCTAGCGGGTCCTACCTACGAGCAGTACTTC. Translated: CASSLLGPEASHLAGPTYEQYF.

The CDR3: CASSLTGKLFF. The DNA for the CDR3 is TGCGCCAGCAGCTTGACCGGAAAACTGTTTTTT. The chain links TRBV5-1 to TRBJ1-4; no clear D gene. This CDR3 comprises 11 residues. The germline CDR1 and CDR2 sequences are SGHRS and YFSETQ. V lost 1 base to trimming and J lost 10 bases, with 5 bases between them.

The V gene is TRBV2, the J gene TRBJ1-2; 7 bases align to TRBD1. The CDR3 runs to 14 residues. After removal of 6 bases from V and 4 bases from J, the junction contained 8 bases not matched to a gene. Germline V gives CDR1 SNHLY, CDR2 FYNNEI. CDR3 amino acids: CASRDQGGIYGYTF. For the CDR3, the DNA is TGTGCCAGCAGGGACCAGGGGGGTATCTATGGCTACACCTTC.

The chain joins TRBV5-1 to TRBJ2-3; a possible D gene is TRBD2 (6 bases). The CDR3 loop spans 13 amino acids. V gave up 1 base and J gave up 8 bases, with 11 bases separating them. From germline, CDR1 is SGHRS and CDR2 YFSETQ. The CDR3 coding sequence is TGCGCCAGCAGCTTGTTGCGGGGAGGTACGCAGTATTTT. It is translated as CASSLLRGGTQYF. Together with reference TRBV5-1 and TRBJ2-3, the CDR3 gives the full variable domain: KAGVTQTPRYLIKTRGQQVTLSCSPISGHRSVSWYQQTPGQGLQFLFEYFSETQRNKGNFPGRFSGRQFSNSRSEMNVSTLELGDSALYLCASSLLRGGTQYFGPGTRLTVL.

V gene TRBV4-2 combines with J gene TRBJ1-3; the D is unclear. CDR3 size: 13 residues. The V end was cut by 0 bases, the J end by 9 bases, with 9 bases between. Germline V gives CDR1 LGHNA, CDR2 YNFKEQ. CDR3 DNA: TGTGCCAGCAGCCAAGAACCAGTTGGCACCATATATTTT. Translating it yields CASSQEPVGTIYF.

This clone has a handful of counts. The chain employs TRBV11-2 and TRBJ2-1, with 9 bases matching TRBD2. V shed 1 base, J shed 12 bases, and the junction held 10 bases outside the gene matches. The CDR3 is 15 residues long. Germline V gives CDR1 SGHAT, CDR2 FQNNGV. CDR3 DNA: TGTGCCAGCAGCTTAGTAACCTCGGCGGGAGGGAGGCAGTTCTTC. As protein: CASSLVTSAGGRQFF.

Only a few counts were recorded for this clone. The chain employs TRBV30 and TRBJ2-1; 8 bases are shared with TRBD2. This CDR3 comprises 15 residues. After removal of 2 bases from V and 6 bases from J, the junction contained 9 bases not matched to a gene. Looked up from germline, CDR1 is GTSNPN and CDR2 is SVGIG (reference sequence). CDR3 in DNA: TGTGCCTGGAGTTTAGGACTAGCTGGACCCAATGAGCAGTTCTTC. Protein product: CAWSLGLAGPNEQFF.

The rearrangement joins TRBV7-2 to TRBJ2-7, with 9 bases lining up with TRBD2. The CDR3 has 17 amino acids. The germline V gene has CDR1 SGHTA and CDR2 FQGNSA. Trimming at V came to 5 bases and at J to 5 bases, leaving 16 bases not matched to a gene. The CDR3 loop is CASSPVGLRGGLNEQYF. The DNA of the CDR3 is TGTGCCAGCAGCCCCGTCGGGCTGCGGGGGGGCCTGAACGAGCAGTACTTC. The whole variable domain, filled in from reference TRBV7-2 and TRBJ2-7, reads GAGVSQSPSNKVTEKGKDVELRCDPISGHTALYWYRQSLGQGLEFLIYFQGNSAPDKSGLPSDRFSAERTGGSVSTLTIQRTQQEDSAVYLCASSPVGLRGGLNEQYFGPGTRLTVT.

This CDR3 reads CATSSGRGLNTEAFF. The DNA for the CDR3 is TGTGCCACCAGCAGTGGGCGGGGTTTGAACACTGAAGCTTTCTTT. This chain joins TRBV15 and TRBJ1-1, with D unresolved. Trimming took off 3 bases at V and 0 bases at J, with 11 bases between the two ends. This CDR3 spans 15 amino acids. Germline V lookup: CDR1 LNHNV, CDR2 YYDKDF (reference sequence).

V usage is TRBV11-1 and J usage is TRBJ2-3; TRBD1 matches 7 bases. The germline CDR1 and CDR2 sequences are SGHAT and FQDESV (reference sequence). With V trimmed by 0 bases and J by 4 bases, 4 bases remained unmatched. The CDR3 sequence is 15 residues long. The DNA for the CDR3 is TGTGCCAGCAGCTTAGCTTACCAGGGGGCAGATACGCAGTATTTT. This gives the protein CASSLAYQGADTQYF.

The rearrangement links TRBV6-5 to TRBJ2-3, with D perhaps TRBD2 (6 bases). Trimming took 4 bases from V and 1 from J, leaving 15 bases between them. Per the germline V gene, CDR1 is MNHEY and CDR2 is SVGAGI. The CDR3 totals 16 residues. Here the CDR3 reads CASSSRYSGGTDTQYF. CDR3 coding DNA: TGTGCCAGCAGTTCCCGGTATAGCGGAGGCACAGATACGCAGTATTTT.

J is TRBJ2-5 and V is TRBV30; D perhaps matches TRBD2 (5 bases). CDR3 length equals 16 residues. In germline, CDR1 is GTSNPN, CDR2 SVGIG (reference sequence). Trimming took off 3 bases at V and 2 bases at J, with 19 bases between the two ends. CDR3: CAWSATASGYQETQYF. For the CDR3, the DNA is TGTGCCTGGAGCGCCACCGCCTCGGGATATCAAGAGACCCAGTACTTC.

In this sample, this clone turned up once. The chain carries TRBV5-4 and TRBJ1-4, with 9 bases that match TRBD1. Looked up from germline, CDR1 is SGHNT and CDR2 is YYREEE (reference sequence). Trimming removed 0 bases from V and 6 bases from J; junction bases left unmatched: 0. The length of the CDR3 is 14 residues. In DNA, the CDR3 is TGTGCCAGCAGCTTGGGGACAGGGGATGAAAAACTGTTTTTT. This codes for CASSLGTGDEKLFF.

J is TRBJ1-5 and V is TRBV15; TRBD1 matches 7 bases. CDR1 is LNHNV, CDR2 YYDKDF, per germline (reference sequence). The CDR3 has 18 residues. V shed 5 bases, J shed 3 bases, and the junction held 16 bases outside the gene matches. As DNA, the CDR3 is TGTGCCACCAGCCCCCCCCCGGGTACGGGACAGCACAATCAGCCCCAGCATTTT. Protein sequence: CATSPPPGTGQHNQPQHF.

The gene calls are TRBV2 and TRBJ2-3; 12 bases fit TRBD2. J was trimmed by 4 bases and V by 3 bases; bases with no gene match: 11. Germline CDR1 SNHLY, CDR2 FYNNEI. CDR3 length: 18 amino acids. The CDR3 region is CASSDMASGGAGADTQYF. The CDR3 DNA follows: TGTGCCAGCAGTGACATGGCTAGCGGGGGGGCCGGGGCAGATACGCAGTATTTT. Complete variable domain (other parts from reference TRBV2 and TRBJ2-3): EPEVTQTPSHQVTQMGQEVILRCVPISNHLYFYWYRQILGQKVEFLVSFYNNEISEKSEIFDDQFSVERPDGSNFTLKIRSTKLEDSAMYFCASSDMASGGAGADTQYFGPGTRLTVL.

This clone was detected only a few times. This sequence joins TRBV6-5 and TRBJ2-7, with TRBD1 as a possible D gene (5 bases). The CDR3 runs to 15 residues. Germline CDR1 reads MNHEY; CDR2 reads SVGAGI. V lost 0 bases and J lost 4, with 13 bases in between. The CDR3 DNA is TGTGCCAGCAGTTACTCGGGGCATAGAACGTACGAGCAGTACTTC. It yields the protein CASSYSGHRTYEQYF.

The rearrangement links TRBV5-4 to TRBJ2-3, with 11 bases aligning to TRBD2. This CDR3 comprises 16 residues. Germline trimming cut 1 base from V and 4 bases from J; bases unmatched to any gene: 5. Germline CDR1 SGHNT, CDR2 YYREEE (reference sequence). The CDR3 protein is CASSLMTSGTADTQYF. DNA for the CDR3: TGTGCCAGCAGCTTGATGACTAGCGGGACTGCAGATACGCAGTATTTT.